This T cell receptor beta chain was identified during a study of CXCR3-negative and CXCR3-positive naive CD8 T cells. In the study overall: Collectively, the libraries yielded about 135 million TRB reads in total, at about 1.5 +/- 0.3 million per library.

Judged by frequency, this clonotype is medium-sized. CDR3 length equals 12 residues. Germline lookup yields CDR1 SGHNT and CDR2 YENEEA. TRB cDNA was prepared as libraries by UMI-labeled 5' RACE. After re-calling the 5' RACE reads, TCRdb lists one entry per CDR3 protein, DNA absent. The table for this sample gives 70,000 to 95,000 distinct CDR3 sequences. The sample comprised naive CXCR3- CD8+ T cells from blood. Subset here: CD45RO-CCR7+CD27+CD95- naive CD8+ T cells lacking CXCR3 (TNR3-). The TCR comes from a human donor in good health. Some clones in this sample may be carry-over from other donors' samples. The chain has TRBV11-3 and TRBJ2-2. The chain's CDR3 is CASSNNFGELFF.